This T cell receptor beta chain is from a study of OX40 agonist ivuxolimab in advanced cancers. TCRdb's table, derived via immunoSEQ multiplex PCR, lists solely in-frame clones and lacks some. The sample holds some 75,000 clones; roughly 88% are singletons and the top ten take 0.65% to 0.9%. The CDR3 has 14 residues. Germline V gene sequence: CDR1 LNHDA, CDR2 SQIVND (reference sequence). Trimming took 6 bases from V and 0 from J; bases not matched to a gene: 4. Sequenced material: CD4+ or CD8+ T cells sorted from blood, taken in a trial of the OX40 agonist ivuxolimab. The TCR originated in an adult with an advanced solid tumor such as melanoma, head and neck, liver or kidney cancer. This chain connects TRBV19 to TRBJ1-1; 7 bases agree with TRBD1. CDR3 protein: CASRPTGLNTEAFF. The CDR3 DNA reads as TGTGCCAGTAGGCCGACAGGGCTGAACACTGAAGCTTTCTTT.